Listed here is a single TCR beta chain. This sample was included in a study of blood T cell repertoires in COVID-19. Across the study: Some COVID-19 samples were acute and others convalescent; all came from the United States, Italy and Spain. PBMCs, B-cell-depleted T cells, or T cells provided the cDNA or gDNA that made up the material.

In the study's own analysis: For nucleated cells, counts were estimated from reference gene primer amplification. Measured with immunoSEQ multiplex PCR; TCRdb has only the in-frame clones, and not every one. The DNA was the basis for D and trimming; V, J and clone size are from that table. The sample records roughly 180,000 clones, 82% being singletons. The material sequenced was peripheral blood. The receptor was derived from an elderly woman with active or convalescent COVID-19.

This CDR3 reads CASSLWGTGGSTEAFF. Here the CDR3 DNA reads TGTGCCAGCAGTTTATGGGGGACAGGGGGTAGCACTGAAGCTTTCTTT. The chain has TRBV28 and TRBJ1-1, with 11 bases that match TRBD1. Germline lookup yields CDR1 MDHEN and CDR2 SYDVKM. J was trimmed by 4 bases and V by 0 bases; bases with no gene match: 4. The CDR3 runs to 16 residues.